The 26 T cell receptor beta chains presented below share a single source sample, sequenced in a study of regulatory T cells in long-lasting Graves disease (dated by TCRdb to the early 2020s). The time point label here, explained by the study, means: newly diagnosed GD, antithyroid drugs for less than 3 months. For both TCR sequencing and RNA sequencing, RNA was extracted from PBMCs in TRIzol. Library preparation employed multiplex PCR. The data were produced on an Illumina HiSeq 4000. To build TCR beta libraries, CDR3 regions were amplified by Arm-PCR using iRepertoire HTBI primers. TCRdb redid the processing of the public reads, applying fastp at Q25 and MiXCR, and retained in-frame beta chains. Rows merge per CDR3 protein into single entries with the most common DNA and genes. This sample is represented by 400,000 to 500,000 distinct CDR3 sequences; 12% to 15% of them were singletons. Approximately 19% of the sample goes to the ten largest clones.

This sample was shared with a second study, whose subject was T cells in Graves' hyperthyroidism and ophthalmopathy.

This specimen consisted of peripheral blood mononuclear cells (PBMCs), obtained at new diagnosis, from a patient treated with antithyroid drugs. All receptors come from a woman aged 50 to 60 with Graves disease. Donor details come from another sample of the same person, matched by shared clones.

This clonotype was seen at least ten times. The CDR3 reads CASIRADTQYF. The CDR3 DNA is TGTGCCAGCATTCGAGCAGATACGCAGTATTTT. The chain combines TRBV6-1 with TRBJ2-3; D is uncertain. The germline gives CDR1 MNHNS, CDR2 SASEGT. V was cut by 7 bases and J by 4 bases, with 6 bases left in between. The CDR3 is made up of 11 amino acids.

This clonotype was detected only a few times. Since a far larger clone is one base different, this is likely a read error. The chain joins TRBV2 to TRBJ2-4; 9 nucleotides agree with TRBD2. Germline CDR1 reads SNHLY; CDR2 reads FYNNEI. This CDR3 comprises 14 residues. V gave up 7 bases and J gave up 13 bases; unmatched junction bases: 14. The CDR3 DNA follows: TGTGCCAGCAAGGCTAGCGGGATGAGTCTTGGGCAGTACTTC. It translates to CASKASGMSLGQYF.

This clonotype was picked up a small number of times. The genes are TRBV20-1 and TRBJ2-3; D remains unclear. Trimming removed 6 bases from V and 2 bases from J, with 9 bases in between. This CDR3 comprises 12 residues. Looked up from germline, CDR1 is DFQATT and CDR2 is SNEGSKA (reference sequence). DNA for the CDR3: TGCAGTGCCGCAACTAACACAGATACGCAGTATTTT. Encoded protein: CSAATNTDTQYF.

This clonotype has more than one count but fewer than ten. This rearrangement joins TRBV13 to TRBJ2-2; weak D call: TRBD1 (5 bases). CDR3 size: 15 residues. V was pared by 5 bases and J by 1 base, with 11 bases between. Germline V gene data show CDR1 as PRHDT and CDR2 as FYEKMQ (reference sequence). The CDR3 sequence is CASSVATGNTGELFF. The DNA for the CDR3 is TGTGCCAGCAGCGTAGCTACAGGGAACACCGGGGAGCTGTTTTTT.

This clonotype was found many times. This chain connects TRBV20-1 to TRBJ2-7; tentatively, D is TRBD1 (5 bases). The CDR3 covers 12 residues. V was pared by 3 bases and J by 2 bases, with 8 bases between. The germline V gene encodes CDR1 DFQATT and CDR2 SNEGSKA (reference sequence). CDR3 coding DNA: TGCAGTGCTAGGGACAAAGCCTACGAGCAGTACTTC. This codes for CSARDKAYEQYF.

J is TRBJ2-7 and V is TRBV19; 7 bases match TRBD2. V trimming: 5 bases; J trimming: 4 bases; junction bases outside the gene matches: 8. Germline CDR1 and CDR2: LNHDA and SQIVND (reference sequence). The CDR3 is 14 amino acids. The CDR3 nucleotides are TGTGCCAGTAGTTACCGGGACTACGGTTACGAGCAGTACTTC. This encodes CASSYRDYGYEQYF.

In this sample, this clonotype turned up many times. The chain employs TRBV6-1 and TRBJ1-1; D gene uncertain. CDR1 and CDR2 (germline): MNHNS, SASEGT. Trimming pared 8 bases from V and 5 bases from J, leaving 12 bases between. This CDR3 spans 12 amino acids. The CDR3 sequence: CASSFGFTEAFF. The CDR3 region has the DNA TGTGCCAGCTCATTCGGTTTTACTGAAGCTTTCTTT.

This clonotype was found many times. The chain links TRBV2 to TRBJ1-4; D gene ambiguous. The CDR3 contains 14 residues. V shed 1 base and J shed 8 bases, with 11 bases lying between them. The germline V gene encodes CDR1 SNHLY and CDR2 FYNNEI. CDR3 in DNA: TGTGCCAGCAGTGAAGATTTGGTGAACGAAAAACTGTTTTTT. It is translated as CASSEDLVNEKLFF.

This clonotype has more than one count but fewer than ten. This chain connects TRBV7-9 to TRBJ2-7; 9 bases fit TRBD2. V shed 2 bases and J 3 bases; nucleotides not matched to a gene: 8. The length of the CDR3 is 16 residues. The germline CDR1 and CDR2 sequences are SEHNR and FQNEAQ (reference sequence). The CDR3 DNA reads TGTGCCAGCAGCTTACTGGTTAGCGGGAGATTCTACGAGCAGTACTTC. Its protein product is CASSLLVSGRFYEQYF.

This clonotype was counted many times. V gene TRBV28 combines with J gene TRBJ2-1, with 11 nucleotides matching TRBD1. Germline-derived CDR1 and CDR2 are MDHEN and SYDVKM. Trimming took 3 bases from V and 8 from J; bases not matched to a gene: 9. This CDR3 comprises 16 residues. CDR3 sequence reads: CASSFGGTGGPYEQFF. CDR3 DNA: TGTGCCAGCAGTTTTGGTGGGACAGGGGGGCCCTATGAGCAGTTCTTC.

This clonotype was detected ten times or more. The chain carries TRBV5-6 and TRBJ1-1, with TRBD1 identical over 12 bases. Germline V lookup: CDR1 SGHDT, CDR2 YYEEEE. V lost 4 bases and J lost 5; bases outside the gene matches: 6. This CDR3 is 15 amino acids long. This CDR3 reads CASSPGTGGLTEAFF. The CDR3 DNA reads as TGTGCCAGCAGCCCCGGGACAGGGGGCTTAACTGAAGCTTTCTTT. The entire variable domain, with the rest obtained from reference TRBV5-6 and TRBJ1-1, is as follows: DAGVTQSPTHLIKTRGQQVTLRCSPKSGHDTVSWYQQALGQGPQFIFQYYEEEERQRGNFPDRFSGHQFPNYSSELNVNALLLGDSALYLCASSPGTGGLTEAFFGQGTRLTVV.

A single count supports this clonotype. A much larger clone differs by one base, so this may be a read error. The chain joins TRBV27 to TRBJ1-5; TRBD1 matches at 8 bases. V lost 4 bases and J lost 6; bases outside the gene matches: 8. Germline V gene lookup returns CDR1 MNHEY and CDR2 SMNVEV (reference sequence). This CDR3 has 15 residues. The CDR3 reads CASSSSGGAGQPQHF. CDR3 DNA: TGTGCCAGCAGTTCATCAGGGGGCGCAGGTCAGCCCCAGCATTTT.

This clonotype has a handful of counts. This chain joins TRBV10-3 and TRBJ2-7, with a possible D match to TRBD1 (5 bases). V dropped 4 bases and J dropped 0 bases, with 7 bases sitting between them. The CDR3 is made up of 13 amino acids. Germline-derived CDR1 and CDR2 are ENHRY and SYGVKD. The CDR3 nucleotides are TGTGCCATCAGTGTAGACAGCTCCTACGAGCAGTACTTC. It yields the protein CAISVDSSYEQYF.

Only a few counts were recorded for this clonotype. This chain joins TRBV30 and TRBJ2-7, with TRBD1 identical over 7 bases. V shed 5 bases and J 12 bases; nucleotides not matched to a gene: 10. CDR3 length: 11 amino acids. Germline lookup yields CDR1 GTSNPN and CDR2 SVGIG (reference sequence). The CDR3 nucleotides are TGTGCCTGGGGGGACAGAAGAAAACGGTACTTC. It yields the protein CAWGDRRKRYF. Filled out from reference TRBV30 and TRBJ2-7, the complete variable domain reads SQTIHQWPATLVQPVGSPLSLECTVEGTSNPNLYWYRQAAGRGLQLLFYSVGIGQISSEVPQNLSASRPQDRQFILSSKKLLLSDSGFYLCAWGDRRKRYFGPGTRLTVT.

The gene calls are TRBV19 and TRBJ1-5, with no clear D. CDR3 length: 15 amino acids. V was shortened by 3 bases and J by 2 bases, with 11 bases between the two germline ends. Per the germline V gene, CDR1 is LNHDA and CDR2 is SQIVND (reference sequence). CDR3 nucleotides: TGTGCCAGTAGTATCTCCCAGGATCGCAATCAGCCCCAGCATTTT. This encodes CASSISQDRNQPQHF.

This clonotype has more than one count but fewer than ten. CDR3 nucleotide sequence: TGCAGTGCTATCGGAGGGGGACAGCCTAAAAAACACTCCTACGAGCAGTACTTC. Protein sequence: CSAIGGGQPKKHSYEQYF. This chain connects TRBV20-1 to TRBJ2-7; a weak D match, TRBD1 (7 bases). V was cut by 4 bases and J by 0 bases, with 25 bases left in between. CDR1 and CDR2 from the germline V gene are DFQATT and SNEGSKA (reference sequence). CDR3 length equals 18 residues.

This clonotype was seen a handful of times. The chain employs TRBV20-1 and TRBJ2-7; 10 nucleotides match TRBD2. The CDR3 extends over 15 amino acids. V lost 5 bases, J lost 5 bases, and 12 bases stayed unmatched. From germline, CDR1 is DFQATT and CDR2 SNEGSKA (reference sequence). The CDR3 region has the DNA TGCAGTGCTTTGAGAGCGGGAGGGCCTAGTGACGAGCAGTACTTC. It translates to CSALRAGGPSDEQYF.

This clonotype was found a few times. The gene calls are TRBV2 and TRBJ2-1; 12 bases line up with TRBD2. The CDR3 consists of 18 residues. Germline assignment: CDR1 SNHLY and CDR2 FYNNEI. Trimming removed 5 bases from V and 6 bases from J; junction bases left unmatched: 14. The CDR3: CASSLPGLAGSGGNEQFF. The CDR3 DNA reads TGTGCCAGCAGTTTACCTGGACTAGCGGGATCCGGTGGCAATGAGCAGTTCTTC.

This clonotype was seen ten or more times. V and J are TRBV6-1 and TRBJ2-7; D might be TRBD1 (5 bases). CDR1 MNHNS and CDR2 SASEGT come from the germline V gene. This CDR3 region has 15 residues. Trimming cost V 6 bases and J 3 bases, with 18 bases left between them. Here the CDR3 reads CASSDQGVRFYEQYF. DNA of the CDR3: TGTGCCAGCAGCGACCAAGGGGTACGGTTCTACGAGCAGTACTTC.

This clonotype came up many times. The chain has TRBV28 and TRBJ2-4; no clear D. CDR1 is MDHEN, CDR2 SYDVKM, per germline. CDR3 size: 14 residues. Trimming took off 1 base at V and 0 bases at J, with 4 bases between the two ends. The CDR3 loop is CASSLYEAKNIQYF. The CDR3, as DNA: TGTGCCAGCAGTTTATACGAAGCCAAAAACATTCAGTACTTC.

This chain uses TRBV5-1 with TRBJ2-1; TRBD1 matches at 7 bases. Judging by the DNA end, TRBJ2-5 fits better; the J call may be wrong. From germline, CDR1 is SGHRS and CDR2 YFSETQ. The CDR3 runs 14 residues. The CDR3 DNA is TGCGCCAGCAGCGTGGGACAGAGAGCGTCGACCCAGTACTTC. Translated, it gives CASSVGQRASTQYF.

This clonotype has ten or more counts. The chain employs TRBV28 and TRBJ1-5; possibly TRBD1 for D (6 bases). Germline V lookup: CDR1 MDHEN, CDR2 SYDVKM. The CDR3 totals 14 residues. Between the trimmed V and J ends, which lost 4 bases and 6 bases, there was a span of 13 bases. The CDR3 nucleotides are TGTGCCAGCAGTTACAGGGAATGGGGTCAGCCCCAGCATTTT. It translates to CASSYREWGQPQHF.

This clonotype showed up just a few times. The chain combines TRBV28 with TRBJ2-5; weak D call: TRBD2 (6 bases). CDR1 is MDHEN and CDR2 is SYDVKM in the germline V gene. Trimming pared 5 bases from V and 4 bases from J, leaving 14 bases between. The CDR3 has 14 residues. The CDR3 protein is CASSPPGVGETQYF. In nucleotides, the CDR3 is TGTGCCAGCAGTCCCCCGGGAGTGGGAGAGACCCAGTACTTC.

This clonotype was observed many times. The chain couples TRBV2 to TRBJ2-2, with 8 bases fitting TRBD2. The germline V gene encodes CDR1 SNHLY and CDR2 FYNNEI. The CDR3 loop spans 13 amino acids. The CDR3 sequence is CAGREGPTGELFF. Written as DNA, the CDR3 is TGTGCAGGACGGGAGGGCCCCACCGGGGAGCTGTTTTTT.

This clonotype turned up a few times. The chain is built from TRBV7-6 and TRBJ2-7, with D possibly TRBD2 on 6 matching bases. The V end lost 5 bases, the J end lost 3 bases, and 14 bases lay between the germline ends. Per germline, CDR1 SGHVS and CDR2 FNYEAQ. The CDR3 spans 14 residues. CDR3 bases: TGTGCCAGCAGCCGCGCTAGCGAAAACTACGAGCAGTACTTC. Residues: CASSRASENYEQYF. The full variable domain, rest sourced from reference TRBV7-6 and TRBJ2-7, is GAGVSQSPRYKVTKRGQDVALRCDPISGHVSLYWYRQALGQGPEFLTYFNYEAQQDKSGLPNDRFSAERPEGSISTLTIQRTEQRDSAMYRCASSRASENYEQYFGPGTRLTVT.

Written as DNA, the CDR3 is TGTGCCAGCAGCCGCGACAGGGCGGTCGGGGAGCTGTTTTTT. It encodes CASSRDRAVGELFF. The chain has TRBV3-1 and TRBJ2-2, with 7 bases matching TRBD1. V was clipped by 4 bases and J by 7 bases; unmatched bases: 6. This CDR3 spans 14 amino acids. From germline, CDR1 is LGHDT and CDR2 YNNKEL (reference sequence).